This TCR beta chain was profiled in a study of blood T cell repertoires in COVID-19. On the study more broadly: Some COVID-19 samples were acute and others convalescent; all came from the United States, Italy and Spain. In each case, the material was cDNA or gDNA derived from T cells, B-cell-depleted T cells, or PBMCs.

This CDR3 has 13 residues. J lost 6 bases, V lost 3 bases, and 7 bases had no gene match. CDR1 is DFQATT, CDR2 SNEGSKA, per germline (reference sequence). As handled by the study authors: Nucleated cell number was recorded as an estimate derived from reference gene primer amplification. Sequencing was performed with immunoSEQ multiplex PCR; in TCRdb, only in-frame clones are kept and a portion is missing. V and J calls and clone size come straight from that table; D and trimming were deduced from the DNA. Of around 230,000 clones in the sample, roughly 80% were seen once. This receptor was identified in an older woman with active or convalescent COVID-19. The sequenced sample was peripheral blood. The chain has TRBV20-1 and TRBJ2-7; TRBD2 agrees at 8 bases. The CDR3 DNA follows: TGCAGTGCTAGTAGGGGACTAGTCGGCGAGCAGTACTTC. Translation: CSASRGLVGEQYF.